This T cell receptor beta chain was sequenced for a study of blood T cell repertoires in COVID-19 (TCRdb year 2020). Background for the entire study: Samples covering the acute and convalescent phases of COVID-19 were provided by collaborators in the United States, Italy and Spain. The repertoires were released in a freely available public database meant as a resource for research on the immune response to SARS-CoV-2. Where available, HLA class I and class II types were obtained from metadata supplied by the sample provider rather than from assay-based typing. The material from the prospective study consisted of cDNA or gDNA derived from T cells, B-cell-depleted T cells, or PBMCs. The sample metadata nearly always contained a de-identified subject ID, COVID-19 status, age in years and sex. The samples were drawn from the first 160 participants of the ongoing ImmuneRACE study and from 950 to 1,500 subjects provided by 6 global collaborators. Deeply sampled blood TCRbeta repertoires from subjects exposed to, actively infected with, or recovered from COVID-19 were included in the dataset.

TCRbeta CDR3 regions were amplified from genomic DNA using the immunoSEQ Assay, a bias-controlled multiplex PCR. Per the authors' processing: The number of nucleated cells in each sample was estimated by amplification of reference gene primers within the assay. To quantify the absolute abundance of each unique TCRbeta CDR3 rearrangement, sequence reads were collapsed and filtered. Productive Simpson clonality was computed per sample as the square root of Simpson's diversity index over productive rearrangements. TCRdb re-hosts the immuneACCESS table, in-frame sequences only. Its copies lack some clones; in the studies checked, an unresolved V gene accounts for under half of them, and the cause for the rest is not known. V and J calls plus clone size are reproduced from that table; the DNA served to infer D and trimming. Within this sample are just over 650,000 clones, with about 90% of them counted one time only. Over 0.2% of the sample is in the top ten clones.

This clone was seen only a few times. The antigen this receptor binds is unknown. The input lacks base qualities; no much larger clone sits a single base away. Collaborating institutions collected whole blood in K2EDTA tubes following their own protocols. For TCRbeta analysis, collaborator samples were shipped as frozen whole blood, as isolated PBMCs, or as DNA extracted from either sample type. The paper's findings and limits, for the study overall: Clinical and demographic metadata were provided uncurated, with the amount varying by source and participant.

The clonotype comes from a woman younger than 35 with acute or convalescent COVID-19. Sequencing was performed on peripheral blood.

The CDR3 region has the sequence CSVSQKGLDEQYF. In nucleotide form, the sequence is TGCAGCGTTTCTCAAAAGGGGTTGGACGAGCAGTACTTC. The rearranged chain carries TRBV29-1 and TRBJ2-7; TRBD1 could be the D gene, as 5 bases match. V gives up 5 bases and J gives up 5 bases, and the segment between their germline ends measures 16 bases. The CDR1 and CDR2 encoded by the germline V gene are SQVTM and ANQGSEA. Including the terminal cysteine and phenylalanine, the CDR3 comprises 13 residues. Only the CDR3 DNA stays, 39 bases, in frame from base 1.